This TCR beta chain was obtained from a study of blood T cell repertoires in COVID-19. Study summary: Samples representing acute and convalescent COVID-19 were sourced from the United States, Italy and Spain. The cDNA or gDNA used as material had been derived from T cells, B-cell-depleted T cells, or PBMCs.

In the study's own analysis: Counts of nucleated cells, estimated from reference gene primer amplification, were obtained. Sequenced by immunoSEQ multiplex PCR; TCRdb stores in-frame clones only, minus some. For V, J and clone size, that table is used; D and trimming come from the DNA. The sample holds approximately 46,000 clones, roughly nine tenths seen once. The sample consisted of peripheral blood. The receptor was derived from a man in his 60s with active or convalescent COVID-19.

In DNA form, the CDR3 reads TGTGCCAGCTCACCATTCGATCCAGCGCCGGAGACCCAGTACTTC. It is translated as CASSPFDPAPETQYF. The chain employs TRBV18 and TRBJ2-5; D call uncertain. Germline CDR1 and CDR2: KGHSH and LQKENI. Trimming took off 2 bases at V and 5 bases at J, with 15 bases between the two ends. CDR3 length: 15 residues.